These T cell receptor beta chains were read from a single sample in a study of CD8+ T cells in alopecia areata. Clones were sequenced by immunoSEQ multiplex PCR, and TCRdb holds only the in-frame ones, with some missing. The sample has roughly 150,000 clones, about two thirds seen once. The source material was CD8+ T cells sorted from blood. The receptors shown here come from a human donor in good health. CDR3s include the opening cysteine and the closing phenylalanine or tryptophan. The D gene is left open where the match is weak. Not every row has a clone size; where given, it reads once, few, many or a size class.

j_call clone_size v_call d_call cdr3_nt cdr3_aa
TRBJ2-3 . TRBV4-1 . TGCGCCAGCAGCCAAGATCTTTACGAACAGGGAAAGCCACGGGGCGTCCGAGATACGCAGTATTTT CASSQDLYEQGKPRGVRDTQYF
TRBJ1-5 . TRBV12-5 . TGTGCTAGTGGTGACAGAAATCAGCCCCAGCATTTT CASGDRNQPQHF
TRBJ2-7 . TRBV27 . TGTGCCAGCAGTTTATCTCCTCTGGGAGAGCAGTACTTC CASSLSPLGEQYF
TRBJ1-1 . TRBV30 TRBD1 TGTGCCTGGAGGACGGACAGGCTATTGAACACTGAAGCTTTCTTT CAWRTDRLLNTEAFF
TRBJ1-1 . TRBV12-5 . TGTGCTAGTGGCTCCTATTTGGGAACTGAAGCTTTCTTT CASGSYLGTEAFF
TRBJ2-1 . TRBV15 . TGTGCCACCAGCAGAGTTCCGATCGGGAGAAGGGGTGAGCAGTTCTTC CATSRVPIGRRGEQFF
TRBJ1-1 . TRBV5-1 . TGCGCCAGCAGCTTGGTTGGGTCGAACACTGAAGCTTTCTTT CASSLVGSNTEAFF
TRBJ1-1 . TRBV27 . TGTGCCAGCAGTTCCGGGAGGGTGTTTTTTTTT CASSSGRVFFF
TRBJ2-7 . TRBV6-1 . TGTGCCAGCAGTGAAGGTAGGACCTACGAGCAGTACTTC CASSEGRTYEQYF
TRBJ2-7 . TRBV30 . TGTGCCTGGAGTACCTCCTACGAGCAGTACTTC CAWSTSYEQYF
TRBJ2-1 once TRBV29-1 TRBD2 TGCAGCGTTTCTAGCGGGACGGCCGATGAGCAGTTCTTC CSVSSGTADEQFF
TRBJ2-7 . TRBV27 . TGTGCCAGCAGTTTCGCGGGGGAAGGGGGCGAGCAGTACTTC CASSFAGEGGEQYF
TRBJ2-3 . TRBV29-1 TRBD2 TGCAGCGTTGAAGATGAGGTAGCGGGAGCATCTTGGGCAGATACGCAGTATTTT CSVEDEVAGASWADTQYF
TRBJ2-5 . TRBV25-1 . TGTGCCAGCAGTGAATCTGGGGGGACCCAGTACTTC CASSESGGTQYF
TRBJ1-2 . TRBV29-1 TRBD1 TGCAGCGTTGGAGACAGGGGGCGGTCCTCGGGAGCTAACTATGGCTACACCTTC CSVGDRGRSSGANYGYTF
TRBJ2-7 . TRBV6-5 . TGTGCCAGCAGTTACTCGATGGACAGCTACGAGCAGTACTTC CASSYSMDSYEQYF
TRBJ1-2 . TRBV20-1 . TGCAGTGCTAGACAGAACTATGGCTACACCTTC CSARQNYGYTF
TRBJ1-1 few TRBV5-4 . TGTGCCAGCAGCCCGAGGACAAACACTGAAGCTTTCTTT CASSPRTNTEAFF
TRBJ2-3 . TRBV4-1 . TGCGCCAGCAGCCACACCAAGGGAGATACGCAGTATTTT CASSHTKGDTQYF
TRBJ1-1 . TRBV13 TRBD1 TGTGCCAGCATTAGGGGGCTAGGTGAAGCTTTCTTT CASIRGLGEAFF
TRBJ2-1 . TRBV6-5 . TGTGCCAGCAGTTACTCGCAGGGAGTCCTACATGAGCAGTTCTTC CASSYSQGVLHEQFF
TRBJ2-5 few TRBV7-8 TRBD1 TGTGCCAGCAGCGGGACTGCCGGGACAGGGATAGAGACCCAGTACTTC CASSGTAGTGIETQYF
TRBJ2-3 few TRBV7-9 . TGTGCCAGCAGCTGGTCCACAGATACGCAGTATTTT CASSWSTDTQYF
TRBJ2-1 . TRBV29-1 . TGCAGCGCTCACAGTTTCTCCTCCTACAATGAGCAGTTCTTC CSAHSFSSYNEQFF
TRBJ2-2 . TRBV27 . TGTGCCAGCAGTTTATTTTCGAGCACCGGGGAGCTGTTTTTT CASSLFSSTGELFF
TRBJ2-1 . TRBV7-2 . TGTGCCAGCAGCTCTGCTGGGTACAATGAGCAGTTCTTC CASSSAGYNEQFF
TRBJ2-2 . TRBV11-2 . TGTGCCAGCAGCTTAGGCGGCGGTACCGGGGAGCTGTTTTTT CASSLGGGTGELFF
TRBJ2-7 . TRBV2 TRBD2 TGTGCCAGCAGGGGGACTAGCGGCTACGAGCAGTACTTC CASRGTSGYEQYF
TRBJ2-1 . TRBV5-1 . TGCGCCAGCAGCTTCAACGAGGGAGTGAACAATGAGCAGTTCTTC CASSFNEGVNNEQFF
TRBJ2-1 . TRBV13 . TGTGCCAGCAGCTTAGGAACCGGACCAGGGGTCGGCAATGAGCAGTTCTTC CASSLGTGPGVGNEQFF
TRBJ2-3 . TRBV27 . TGTGCCAGCAGTTTATTGGGTACAGATACGCAGTATTTT CASSLLGTDTQYF
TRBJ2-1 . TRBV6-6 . TGTGCCAGCAGCCCTTCTCCTGAGGCGGAGTTCTTC CASSPSPEAEFF
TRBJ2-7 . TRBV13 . TGTGCCAGCAGCTCCGACGGTACCTACGAGCAGTACTTC CASSSDGTYEQYF
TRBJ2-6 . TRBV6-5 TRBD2 TGTGCCAGCAGTTACGCAGCGGGGGCCGGGGCCAACGTCCTGACTTTC CASSYAAGAGANVLTF
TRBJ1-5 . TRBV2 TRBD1 TGTGCCAGCAGTCCGGGACAGGGGTATCAGCCCCAGCATTTT CASSPGQGYQPQHF
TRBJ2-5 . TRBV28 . TGTGCCAGCAGTTTCCCAGGGCAAGGGACCCAGTACTTC CASSFPGQGTQYF
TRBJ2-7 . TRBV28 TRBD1 TGTGCCAGCAGTTTTGGACAGGGCTCCGACGAGCAGTACTTC CASSFGQGSDEQYF
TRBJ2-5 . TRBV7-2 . TGTGCCAGCAGCTTAGGCACTCCAGAGACCCAGTACTTC CASSLGTPETQYF
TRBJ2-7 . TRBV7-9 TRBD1 TGTGCCAGCAGCTTCACAGGGGCCGAGCAGTACTTC CASSFTGAEQYF
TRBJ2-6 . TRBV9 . TGTGCCAGCAGCGTTTACAGTTCAAGCTCTGGGGCCAACGTCCTGACTTTC CASSVYSSSSGANVLTF
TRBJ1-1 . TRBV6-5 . TGTGCCAGCAGTTCACAGGAACCGAACACTGAAGCTTTCTTT CASSSQEPNTEAFF